Listed here are 29 T cell receptor beta chains from one sample, sequenced in a study of CD8+CD57+ T cells in acquired aplastic anemia. Genomic DNA templated the TCR beta VDJ and CDR3 profiling. Via MiXCR, TCRdb re-called the reads, giving one row per CDR3 protein. The repertoire holds some 140,000 distinct CDR3 sequences, with about 40% as singletons. What was sequenced was sorted CD4+, CD8+, or CD8+CD57+ T cells (not recorded which) from PBMCs. These receptors were obtained from a human donor in good health, serving as a control.

In regard to this clonotype: A much larger clone lies one base from this, so it may be a read error. This chain uses TRBV20-1 with TRBJ1-4; D ambiguous. Trimming cost V 6 bases and J 10 bases, with 12 bases left between them. Germline V gene lookup returns CDR1 DFQATT and CDR2 SNEGSKA (reference sequence). The CDR3 loop spans 11 amino acids. CDR3 DNA: TGCAGTGCACCTTCCTATGGAAAACTGTTTTTT. Amino acid sequence: CSAPSYGKLFF.

This clonotype was detected once. This clone may be a read error of a much larger clone one base away. V and J are TRBV7-2 and TRBJ2-1; D is perhaps TRBD2 (7 bases). Germline assignment: CDR1 SGHTA and CDR2 FQGNSA. The CDR3 has 14 residues. In DNA, the CDR3 is TGTGCCAGCAGGGGGGGCGGGAGTTACAGTGAGCAGTTCTTC. Amino acid sequence: CASRGGGSYSEQFF.

For this clonotype: A read error may explain this, as a much larger clone is one base away. The chain carries TRBV9 and TRBJ2-1, with D possibly matching TRBD1 (5 bases). V was clipped by 3 bases and J by 6 bases, with 19 bases between them. The V gene's germline CDR1 is SGDLS and CDR2 YYNGEE. The CDR3 extends over 16 amino acids. The CDR3 DNA follows: TGTGCCAGCAGCGGGGGATCTAGACAGAGACCCAATGAGCAGTTCTTC. It yields the protein CASSGGSRQRPNEQFF.

This clonotype was counted only a few times. This chain links TRBV4-3 with TRBJ1-2; D is unresolved. The germline gives CDR1 LGHNA, CDR2 YSLEER. V lost 0 bases and J 1 base, leaving 9 bases between the germline ends. The CDR3 runs to 15 residues. In nucleotides, the CDR3 is TGCGCCAGCAGCCAAGATCTGGGAGATAACTATGGCTACACCTTC. Encoded protein: CASSQDLGDNYGYTF.

Concerning this clonotype itself: One end of the junction is discordant with germline, which a read error may explain. V and J are TRBV10-3 and TRBJ2-1; D may match TRBD1 or TRBD2 (6 bases each). Germline V CDR1 and CDR2: ENHRY, SYGVKD. This CDR3 is built from 11 residues. Here the CDR3 DNA reads TGCGCCATCAGGGAGGACAGTGAGCAGTTCTTC. Residues: CAIREDSEQFF.

This chain joins TRBV29-1 and TRBJ1-4; D is unresolved. Germline CDR1 is SQVTM and CDR2 is ANQGSEA. The CDR3 is made up of 13 amino acids. Trimming removed 7 bases at V and 1 base at J, with 10 bases between. The CDR3 nucleotides read TGCAGCGCCGTAAGCGGAACTAATGAAAAACTGTTTTTT. Its translation: CSAVSGTNEKLFF. The full variable domain, its missing parts supplied by reference TRBV29-1 and TRBJ1-4, is SAVISQKPSRDICQRGTSLTIQCQVDSQVTMMFWYRQQPGQSLTLIATANQGSEATYESGFVIDKFPISRPNLTFSTLTVSNMSPEDSSIYLCSAVSGTNEKLFFGSGTQLSVL.

The chain couples TRBV9 to TRBJ1-2, with 7 bases identical to TRBD1. The trim removed 2 bases at V and 0 bases at J, leaving 7 bases unmatched. Germline-derived CDR1 and CDR2 are SGDLS and YYNGEE. The CDR3 is 16 amino acids. CDR3: CASSVYDRVSNYGYTF. The CDR3 DNA reads as TGTGCCAGCAGCGTCTACGACAGGGTGTCTAACTATGGCTACACCTTC.

In its sample, this clonotype was seen a few times. V is TRBV4-2 and J is TRBJ1-3; D gene unclear. The CDR3 extends over 15 amino acids. Trimming stripped 0 bases from V and 0 bases from J, with 6 bases between. Per the germline V gene, CDR1 is LGHNA and CDR2 is YNFKEQ. CDR3 sequence (DNA): TGTGCCAGCAGCCAAGATTGGGCCTCTGGAAACACCATATATTTT. Its translation: CASSQDWASGNTIYF.

In the case of this clonotype: A much larger clonotype is one base distant, so this may be a read error. The CDR3 sequence is CASSQSGQGKYF. The CDR3, as DNA: TGTGCCAGCAGCCAGTCTGGACAGGGGAAGTACTTC. The chain combines TRBV3-1 with TRBJ2-5; 9 positions agree with TRBD1. The CDR3 covers 12 residues. Trimming cost V 3 bases and J 12 bases; bases outside gene matches: 5. Germline loops: CDR1 LGHDT, CDR2 YNNKEL (reference sequence).

This clonotype was counted at least ten times. V usage is TRBV3-1 and J usage is TRBJ1-1; no definite D call. With 5 bases removed from V and 8 bases from J, the gap between germline ends came to 12 bases. CDR1 is LGHDT and CDR2 is YNNKEL in the germline V gene (reference sequence). The CDR3 consists of 12 residues. CDR3 protein: CASSGETPEAFF. CDR3 DNA sequence: TGTGCCAGCAGCGGAGAGACCCCCGAAGCTTTCTTT.

This clonotype was recorded once. The V gene is TRBV7-6, the J gene TRBJ2-3; D gene uncertain. Trimming pared 1 base from V and 4 bases from J, leaving 12 bases between. Looked up from germline, CDR1 is SGHVS and CDR2 is FNYEAQ. The CDR3 has 15 residues. CDR3 bases: TGTGCCAGCAGCTTAGTGGCAGGCCAGTCAGATACGCAGTATTTT. It encodes CASSLVAGQSDTQYF.

This clonotype was picked up a small number of times. The rearrangement joins TRBV10-1 to TRBJ2-5, with 12 bases identical to TRBD2. Trimming removed 0 bases from V and 1 base from J; junction bases left unmatched: 3. This CDR3 is 17 amino acids long. CDR1 is WNHNN, CDR2 SYGVQD, per germline (reference sequence). CDR3: CASSESGLAGIQETQYF. In nucleotides, the CDR3 is TGCGCCAGCAGTGAGTCTGGACTAGCGGGGATCCAAGAGACCCAGTACTTC.

About this clonotype itself: A read error may be the cause here, since a much bigger clone is one base away. The V call is TRBV27, the J call TRBJ1-2; D not resolved. The ends were cut back, 8 bases at V and 4 bases at J, with 8 bases in the middle. The CDR3 extends over 11 amino acids. The germline gives CDR1 MNHEY, CDR2 SMNVEV (reference sequence). CDR3 protein: CASGDCYGYTF. CDR3 in DNA: TGTGCCAGCGGCGACTGCTATGGCTACACCTTC.

This rearrangement joins TRBV4-2 to TRBJ1-3, with D perhaps matching TRBD1 (5 bases). CDR3 length equals 16 residues. CDR1 is LGHNA, CDR2 YNFKEQ, per germline. V was trimmed by 1 base and J by 2 bases, leaving 12 bases between them. CDR3 in DNA: TGTGCCAGCAGCCAAGGAGGGGCAGTGACTGGAAACACCATATATTTT. It translates to CASSQGGAVTGNTIYF.

This clonotype was seen repeatedly, ten times or more. V gene TRBV19 combines with J gene TRBJ2-3; D gene ambiguous. Looked up from germline, CDR1 is LNHDA and CDR2 is SQIVND (reference sequence). The CDR3 loop spans 14 amino acids. V gave up 6 bases and J gave up 1 base, with 11 bases separating them. The DNA of the CDR3 is TGTGCCAGTAGGGCACAGACCCGCACAGATACGCAGTATTTT. Translation gives CASRAQTRTDTQYF.

This clonotype was seen repeatedly, ten times or more. The genes are TRBV5-1 and TRBJ2-2; D uncertain. V gave up 5 bases and J gave up 6 bases, with 14 bases separating them. The CDR3 runs to 14 residues. Germline lookup yields CDR1 SGHRS and CDR2 YFSETQ. In DNA, the CDR3 is TGCGCCAGCAGGGAAAGCGAGACCGCCGGGGAGCTGTTTTTT. It codes for CASRESETAGELFF.

This clonotype was seen only a few times. The chain is built from TRBV6-1 and TRBJ1-1; TRBD1 matches 7 bases. J lost 5 bases, V lost 8 bases, and 8 bases had no gene match. The CDR3 spans 13 residues. Germline-derived CDR1 and CDR2 are MNHNS and SASEGT. CDR3 nucleotides: TGTGCCAGCCTGGGACAGCGCCGAACTGAAGCTTTCTTT. Its translation is CASLGQRRTEAFF.

This clonotype is labeled medium-sized. This chain uses TRBV29-1 with TRBJ2-7; 8 bases agree with TRBD1. There are 13 residues in the CDR3. The germline CDR1 and CDR2 sequences are SQVTM and ANQGSEA. The junction had 4 bases not matched to a gene; V was cut back by 4 bases and J by 2 bases. CDR3 DNA: TGCAGCGTTGCAGGGGGCATGGCCTACGAGCAGTACTTC. Translation gives CSVAGGMAYEQYF.

This chain links TRBV2 with TRBJ1-1; the D is unclear. Germline CDR1 is SNHLY and CDR2 is FYNNEI. Trimming shortened V by 6 bases and J by 1 base, and 15 bases separated the two germline ends. This CDR3 has 15 residues. CDR3 loop: CASRSTAARNTEAFF. The CDR3 DNA reads as TGTGCCAGCAGGTCTACAGCGGCCCGGAACACTGAAGCTTTCTTT.

Many counts were recorded for this clonotype. The V call is TRBV5-1, the J call TRBJ2-3, with D perhaps matching TRBD1 (5 bases). V lost 6 bases and J 3 bases, leaving 17 bases between the germline ends. Germline-derived CDR1 and CDR2 are SGHRS and YFSETQ. CDR3 length equals 15 residues. In nucleotides, the CDR3 is TGCGCCAGCACCTCCGAAGGGGCAATGACAGATACGCAGTATTTT. Translating it yields CASTSEGAMTDTQYF.

Ten or more counts support this clonotype. The chain uses TRBV12-3 or TRBV12-4 and TRBJ2-1, with 9 bases lining up with TRBD1. With 6 bases clipped from V and 7 bases from J, the junction kept 19 bases outside the gene matches. This CDR3 comprises 18 residues. Here the CDR3 DNA reads TGTGCCAGCAGCCTAATGTCACGAGGGACAGGGCTACGGAATGAGCAGTTCTTC. The encoded protein is CASSLMSRGTGLRNEQFF.

For this clonotype: A much larger clone sits a single nucleotide away, making a read error possible. CDR3 in amino acids: CAGSGGPSNQPQHF. In DNA, the CDR3 is TGTGCCGGCAGCGGGGGTCCTAGCAATCAGCCCCAGCATTTT. This rearrangement joins TRBV5-4 to TRBJ1-5; weak D call: TRBD1 (5 bases). This CDR3 is built from 14 residues. From germline, CDR1 is SGHNT and CDR2 YYREEE (reference sequence).

On this clonotype: This clone may be a read error of a much larger clone one base away. V and J are TRBV20-1 and TRBJ2-1, with TRBD2 matching over 8 bases. The germline V gene encodes CDR1 DFQATT and CDR2 SNEGSKA (reference sequence). CDR3 length: 14 amino acids. The chain's CDR3 is CSLTPLAAFNGQFF. In DNA, the CDR3 is TGCAGTCTTACCCCACTAGCGGCCTTCAATGGGCAGTTCTTC.

This clonotype occurred a few times. CDR3 residues: CASSPPPSLNTEAFF. The CDR3 DNA reads as TGTGCCAGCTCACCGCCGCCCAGTTTAAACACTGAAGCTTTCTTT. V is TRBV18 and J is TRBJ1-1; no clear D. There are 15 residues in the CDR3. The germline gives CDR1 KGHSH, CDR2 LQKENI. V lost 3 bases, J lost 2 bases, and 13 bases lay in between.

This clonotype occurred many times. The chain is built from TRBV9 and TRBJ1-2; 7 bases fit TRBD1. This CDR3 is 14 amino acids long. The ends lost 7 bases at V and 2 bases at J; junction bases unmatched: 8. The germline V gene has CDR1 SGDLS and CDR2 YYNGEE. The CDR3 DNA sequence: TGTGCCAGCCACGGGGGGACAGCAAACTATGGCTACACCTTC. This codes for CASHGGTANYGYTF.

V is TRBV27 and J is TRBJ1-1; D remains unclear. The V and J ends lost 5 bases and 5 bases respectively, with 9 bases between them. This CDR3 is 12 amino acids long. Looked up from germline, CDR1 is MNHEY and CDR2 is SMNVEV (reference sequence). CDR3 bases: TGTGCCAGCAGTGGCAGGTTAACTGAAGCTTTCTTT. It is translated as CASSGRLTEAFF.

This clonotype was seen at least ten times. The chain has TRBV15 and TRBJ1-5, with a tentative D call TRBD1 (5 bases). Germline CDR1 reads LNHNV; CDR2 reads YYDKDF (reference sequence). The ends were cut back, 1 base at V and 7 bases at J, with 11 bases in the middle. This CDR3 is built from 14 residues. The CDR3 protein is CATSRGGVLQPQHF. CDR3 nucleotide sequence: TGTGCCACCAGCAGAGGAGGGGTTCTCCAGCCCCAGCATTTT.

This clonotype was found once. The CDR3 ends on some other residue instead of the conserved phenylalanine or tryptophan, so this is likely a read error. The limits of the CDR3 on the DNA are not certain, so only TCRdb's listed CDR3 is given. The V call is TRBV20-1, the J call TRBJ1-2. The CDR3 is made up of 12 amino acids, end residues included. Germline CDR1 and CDR2: DFQATT and SNEGSKA (reference sequence). CDR3 amino acids: CSARGAGLAGVG.

The V gene is TRBV30, the J gene TRBJ1-2; TRBD1 agrees at 10 bases. V lost 3 bases and J lost 6; bases outside the gene matches: 16. The germline V gene has CDR1 GTSNPN and CDR2 SVGIG (reference sequence). This CDR3 comprises 17 residues. Here the CDR3 DNA reads TGTGCCTGGAGGCCCAACACCGGGACAGGGGTTAGGAATGGCTACACCTTC. Its translation: CAWRPNTGTGVRNGYTF. Using reference TRBV30 and TRBJ1-2 for the parts outside the CDR3, the full variable domain is SQTIHQWPATLVQPVGSPLSLECTVEGTSNPNLYWYRQAAGRGLQLLFYSVGIGQISSEVPQNLSASRPQDRQFILSSKKLLLSDSGFYLCAWRPNTGTGVRNGYTFGSGTRLTVV.